These T cell receptor delta chains were read from a single sample in a study of gamma-delta T cells after stem cell transplantation. TCRdb called clones from the RT-PCR reads again using CATT. The sample records 2,000 to 2,500 delta-chain clones, 20% to 25% being singletons. The source material was gamma-delta T cells. The receptors were gathered from a human donor. It is not recorded whose cells these are; they may come from a transplant donor. Each CDR3 is given with its conserved first and last residue. The D gene is left open where the match is weak. Only part of the rows carry a size: once, few, many, or a class if the clone is expanded.

J: TRDJ1
V: TRDV2
D: -
size: medium-sized
CDR3: CACDTGGAYTDKLIF
DNA: TGTGCCTGTGACACGGGCGGGGCGTACACCGATAAACTCATCTTT

J: TRDJ1
V: TRDV1
D: TRDD3
size: few
CDR3: CALGASSPRGIYTDKLIF
DNA: TGTGCTCTTGGGGCGTCCTCGCCGCGGGGGATTTACACCGATAAACTCATCTTT

J: TRDJ3
V: TRDV1
D: -
size: few
CDR3: CALGELTHSSWDTRQMFF
DNA: TGTGCTCTTGGGGAACTAACACACTCCTCCTGGGACACCCGACAGATGTTTTTC

J: TRDJ1
V: TRDV3
D: TRDD3
size: few
CDR3: CAFRGYWGIPRYTDKLIF
DNA: TGTGCCTTCCGAGGGTACTGGGGGATACCCAGATACACCGATAAACTCATCTTT

J: TRDJ1
V: TRDV2
D: -
size: few
CDR3: CACDTKKGYTDKLIF
DNA: TGTGCCTGCGACACGAAGAAGGGTTACACCGATAAACTCATCTTT

J: TRDJ1
V: TRDV1
D: TRDD3
size: -
CDR3: CALGPPYILGDTTDKLIF
DNA: TGTGCTCTTGGGCCTCCCTACATACTGGGGGATACCACCGATAAACTCATCTTT

J: TRDJ3
V: TRDV2
D: -
size: medium-sized
CDR3: CACEIKGPRSSWDTRQMFF
DNA: TGTGCCTGTGAAATTAAGGGACCCCGGAGCTCCTGGGACACCCGACAGATGTTTTTC

J: TRDJ2
V: TRDV1
D: TRDD3
size: -
CDR3: CALGELGGLYWGIPFLEAQLFF
DNA: TGTGCTCTTGGGGAACTAGGAGGACTTTACTGGGGGATTCCCTTCCTCGAAGCACAACTCTTCTTT

J: TRDJ3
V: TRDV2
D: TRDD3
size: few
CDR3: CACDTGGYSWGTRQMFF
DNA: TGTGCCTGTGACACCGGGGGATACTCCTGGGGCACCCGACAGATGTTTTTC

J: TRDJ3
V: TRDV1
D: -
size: -
CDR3: CALGANRASYLSTGGDSWDTRQMFF
DNA: TGTGCTCTTGGGGCCAATCGAGCTTCCTACCTCTCTACTGGGGGGGACTCCTGGGACACCCGACAGATGTTTTTC

J: TRDJ3
V: TRDV2
D: TRDD3
size: -
CDR3: CACDTVGDPSWYTRQMFF
DNA: TGTGCCTGTGACACCGTGGGGGATCCCTCCTGGTACACCCGACAGATGTTTTTC

J: TRDJ2
V: TRDV1
D: TRDD3
size: -
CDR3: CALGEKPTPYRGIRGVTAQLFF
DNA: TGTGCTCTTGGGGAAAAGCCTACCCCGTACCGGGGGATACGGGGGGTGACAGCACAACTCTTCTTT

J: TRDJ1
V: TRDV1
D: TRDD3
size: -
CDR3: CALGERRFLLGDPYTDKLIF
DNA: TGTGCTCTTGGGGAGCGTCGATTCCTACTGGGGGACCCGTACACCGATAAACTCATCTTT